This entry lists 22 T cell receptor beta chains sequenced from one sample in a study of cytomegalovirus exposure and HLA in healthy donors. The method was immunoSEQ multiplex PCR; TCRdb's version includes in-frame clones alone and lacks a portion of them. The data contain roughly 140,000 clones, about 88% of them seen just once; the ten biggest clones take up approximately 3.2%. The sample consisted of PBMCs. These receptors were collected from a woman under 30 in good health and CMV-seropositive.

This chain uses TRBV6-1 with TRBJ1-5; the D gene is possibly TRBD1 (5 bases). V lost 0 bases and J 7 bases, leaving 16 bases between the germline ends. Germline values: CDR1 MNHNS, CDR2 SASEGT. CDR3 length: 16 amino acids. The CDR3 loop reads CASSEARGGGPQPQHF. The CDR3 DNA reads as TGTGCCAGCAGTGAAGCGAGGGGCGGGGGTCCCCAGCCCCAGCATTTT.

The chain carries TRBV4-1 and TRBJ2-3; D may be TRBD2 (5 bases). Between the trimmed V and J ends, which lost 3 bases and 4 bases, there was a span of 14 bases. Germline V gene lookup returns CDR1 MGHRA and CDR2 YSYEKL. The CDR3 sequence is 15 residues long. This CDR3 reads CASSHKKEVADTQYF. CDR3 nucleotides: TGCGCCAGCAGCCATAAAAAGGAGGTGGCAGATACGCAGTATTTT.

CDR3 coding DNA: TGTGCCAGCAGCGTAGGGGGGCAGGGCAGGACCATTAAACGAGATACGCAGTATTTT. Its protein is CASSVGGQGRTIKRDTQYF. The chain is built from TRBV9 and TRBJ2-3; a weak D match, TRBD1 (6 bases). The V end lost 0 bases, the J end lost 5 bases, and 25 bases lay between the germline ends. The CDR3 has 19 amino acids. CDR1 SGDLS and CDR2 YYNGEE come from the germline V gene.

Here the CDR3 reads CASRRTSGSQETQYF. The CDR3 DNA reads TGTGCCAGCAGGCGGACTAGCGGCTCCCAAGAGACCCAGTACTTC. The rearrangement links TRBV7-9 to TRBJ2-5; 10 bases are a match to TRBD2. The germline gives CDR1 SEHNR, CDR2 FQNEAQ (reference sequence). This CDR3 comprises 15 residues. V lost 6 bases and J lost 1; bases outside the gene matches: 5.

The chain couples TRBV5-6 to TRBJ2-1; 7 bases are shared with TRBD2. Germline trimming cut 3 bases from V and 12 bases from J; bases unmatched to any gene: 12. The CDR3 has 14 residues. Germline lookup yields CDR1 SGHDT and CDR2 YYEEEE. The CDR3 reads CASSYGRSALRQFF. The CDR3 DNA reads as TGTGCCAGCAGCTACGGGAGGTCAGCCCTACGGCAGTTCTTC. Variable domain in full (rest from reference TRBV5-6 and TRBJ2-1): DAGVTQSPTHLIKTRGQQVTLRCSPKSGHDTVSWYQQALGQGPQFIFQYYEEEERQRGNFPDRFSGHQFPNYSSELNVNALLLGDSALYLCASSYGRSALRQFFGPGTRLTVL.

J is TRBJ2-4 and V is TRBV23-1, with 8 bases matching TRBD1. TRBV23-1 is an open reading frame, and its role is uncertain. The trim removed 10 bases at V and 4 bases at J, leaving 12 bases unmatched. The CDR3 loop spans 15 amino acids. CDR3 sequence (DNA): TGCGCCACCACTACTTACCGGGACAGGAAAAACATTCAGTACTTC. Translation: CATTTYRDRKNIQYF.

This chain uses TRBV5-1 with TRBJ1-1, with a possible D match to TRBD1 (5 bases). Germline CDR1 reads SGHRS; CDR2 reads YFSETQ. V lost 2 bases and J 2 bases, leaving 7 bases between the germline ends. The CDR3 is 13 amino acids. CDR3 residues: CASSLDSNTEAFF. Here the CDR3 DNA reads TGCGCCAGCAGCTTAGACAGCAACACTGAAGCTTTCTTT.

This chain uses TRBV10-3 with TRBJ2-5, with TRBD1 identical over 7 bases. Germline assignment: CDR1 ENHRY and CDR2 SYGVKD. The CDR3 totals 14 residues. Trimming removed 5 bases from V and 2 bases from J; junction bases left unmatched: 5. The CDR3 nucleotides are TGTGCCATCAGTCTTACAGGGGATCAAGAGACCCAGTACTTC. It encodes CAISLTGDQETQYF.

This sequence joins TRBV6-1 and TRBJ2-7; 7 bases align to TRBD1. The CDR3 is made up of 13 amino acids. Trimming removed 3 bases from V and 5 bases from J; junction bases left unmatched: 4. From germline, CDR1 is MNHNS and CDR2 SASEGT. The CDR3 sequence is CASSETGNHEQYF. The DNA for the CDR3 is TGTGCCAGCAGTGAGACAGGGAATCACGAGCAGTACTTC.

The V and J genes are TRBV25-1 and TRBJ2-7; TRBD1 matches at 9 bases. Germline loops: CDR1 MGHDK, CDR2 SYGVNS. Trimming took 3 bases from V and 0 from J; bases not matched to a gene: 3. The CDR3 has 15 residues. The CDR3 bases are TGTGCCAGCAGTGAGCCGGGACAGGGCTCCTACGAGCAGTACTTC. Its protein product is CASSEPGQGSYEQYF.

This clone was picked up many times. The J gene is TRBJ2-7, the V gene TRBV11-3; D is unresolved. Germline assignment: CDR1 SGHNT and CDR2 YENEEA. The CDR3 sequence is 11 residues long. Trimming cost V 4 bases and J 6 bases, with 7 bases left between them. The CDR3 spells CASSSPSEQYF. CDR3 in DNA: TGTGCCAGCAGCTCCCCTTCCGAGCAGTACTTC.

J is TRBJ2-5 and V is TRBV13, with 10 bases that match TRBD1. With V trimmed by 4 bases and J by 5 bases, 7 bases remained unmatched. Germline V gene sequence: CDR1 PRHDT, CDR2 FYEKMQ (reference sequence). The CDR3 is 15 amino acids. The DNA for the CDR3 is TGTGCCAGCAGCTCCGACAGGGGGCGCGGGGAGACCCAGTACTTC. This gives the protein CASSSDRGRGETQYF. Full variable domain (outside the CDR3, taken from reference TRBV13 and TRBJ2-5): AAGVIQSPRHLIKEKRETATLKCYPIPRHDTVYWYQQGPGQDPQFLISFYEKMQSDKGSIPDRFSAQQFSDYHSELNMSSLELGDSALYFCASSSDRGRGETQYFGPGTRLLVL.

The V and J genes are TRBV6-5 and TRBJ2-5; possibly TRBD1 for D (6 bases). CDR3 length equals 15 residues. Germline V gives CDR1 MNHEY, CDR2 SVGAGI. V gave up 6 bases and J gave up 0 bases, with 14 bases separating them. The DNA for the CDR3 is TGTGCCAGCAGGATCGGACAGCTCTACCAAGAGACCCAGTACTTC. Its translation is CASRIGQLYQETQYF.

The chain uses TRBV6-5 and TRBJ2-5, with D perhaps TRBD2 (5 bases). Germline assignment: CDR1 MNHEY and CDR2 SVGAGI. V shed 1 base and J shed 7 bases, with 10 bases lying between them. The length of the CDR3 is 13 residues. The CDR3 region is CASSYLPEGTQYF. Written as DNA, the CDR3 is TGTGCCAGCAGTTACTTACCAGAGGGGACCCAGTACTTC.

This chain connects TRBV19 to TRBJ2-3; TRBD2 is a possible D gene (6 bases). V gave up 10 bases and J gave up 6 bases, with 14 bases separating them. This CDR3 contains 12 residues. Germline CDR1 reads LNHDA; CDR2 reads SQIVND (reference sequence). The DNA of the CDR3 is TGTGCCACGAAGCGGGCGGGGGATACGCAGTATTTT. It specifies CATKRAGDTQYF.

This chain joins TRBV30 and TRBJ1-2; the D is unclear. CDR3 length: 14 amino acids. Germline lookup yields CDR1 GTSNPN and CDR2 SVGIG (reference sequence). V dropped 2 bases and J dropped 6 bases, with 16 bases sitting between them. CDR3 region: CAWSPLPPVDGYTF. CDR3 nucleotide sequence: TGTGCCTGGAGTCCACTCCCCCCGGTTGATGGCTACACCTTC.

In this sample, this clone turned up a few times. The chain is built from TRBV10-1 and TRBJ2-7; D not certain. V lost 0 bases, J lost 5 bases, and 8 bases lay in between. The germline V gene encodes CDR1 WNHNN and CDR2 SYGVQD (reference sequence). The CDR3 runs 13 residues. DNA of the CDR3: TGCGCCAGCAGTGAGTCGTGGGCCCACGAGCAGTACTTC. Protein: CASSESWAHEQYF.

The J gene is TRBJ2-7, the V gene TRBV5-1; 10 nucleotides agree with TRBD1. CDR3 length: 15 amino acids. J gave up 0 bases and V 4 bases, and 4 bases lay outside the gene matches. Germline V gene data show CDR1 as SGHRS and CDR2 as YFSETQ. CDR3 loop: CASSLRTGGSYEQYF. CDR3 in DNA: TGCGCCAGCAGCCTAAGGACAGGGGGCTCCTACGAGCAGTACTTC.

The V and J genes are TRBV5-1 and TRBJ1-2, with D unresolved. The V and J ends lost 0 bases and 1 base respectively, with 13 bases between them. Germline CDR1 is SGHRS and CDR2 is YFSETQ. This CDR3 is 16 amino acids long. The CDR3 sequence: CASSLDSGRDNYGYTF. CDR3 bases: TGCGCCAGCAGCTTGGATTCTGGGCGGGATAACTATGGCTACACCTTC.

This clone was observed a few times. The rearrangement joins TRBV19 to TRBJ2-6, with 10 positions matching TRBD1. Trimming cost V 4 bases and J 2 bases; bases outside gene matches: 2. Looked up from germline, CDR1 is LNHDA and CDR2 is SQIVND (reference sequence). The CDR3 consists of 16 residues. Here the CDR3 DNA reads TGTGCCAGTAGTAGGACAGGGGGGACTGGGGCCAACGTCCTGACTTTC. Amino acid sequence: CASSRTGGTGANVLTF.

V and J are TRBV27 and TRBJ2-7; D is possibly TRBD1 (5 bases). Germline V lookup: CDR1 MNHEY, CDR2 SMNVEV (reference sequence). The CDR3 length is 11 residues. V was cut by 9 bases and J by 4 bases, with 10 bases left in between. The CDR3 DNA follows: TGTGCCAGTAAAAGGGGATACGAGCAGTACTTC. Its translation: CASKRGYEQYF.

In this sample, this clone turned up once. V gene TRBV9 combines with J gene TRBJ2-7; TRBD2 aligns across 8 bases. The germline CDR1 and CDR2 sequences are SGDLS and YYNGEE. The V gene end was trimmed by 3 bases and the J gene end by 6 bases; junction bases not matched to a gene: 11. The length of the CDR3 is 15 residues. CDR3 loop: CASSGTSSTRGEQYF. DNA for the CDR3: TGTGCCAGCAGCGGGACTAGCTCAACAAGAGGCGAGCAGTACTTC. The full variable domain, its missing parts supplied by reference TRBV9 and TRBJ2-7, is DSGVTQTPKHLITATGQRVTLRCSPRSGDLSVYWYQQSLDQGLQFLIQYYNGEERAKGNILERFSAQQFPDLHSELNLSSLELGDSALYFCASSGTSSTRGEQYFGPGTRLTVT.